A single sample gave rise to the 18 T cell receptor beta chains below, sequenced in a study of blood T cell repertoires in COVID-19. The protocol was immunoSEQ multiplex PCR, while the TCRdb copy is restricted to in-frame clones and leaves out a portion. The table lists about 250,000 clones, about nine tenths of them singletons. The sequenced material came from peripheral blood. The receptors come from a woman aged 25 to 39 with active or convalescent COVID-19.

The chain has TRBV7-6 and TRBJ1-3; 11 bases are a match to TRBD1. V gave up 5 bases and J gave up 4 bases; unmatched junction bases: 4. The CDR3 is 15 amino acids. Germline assignment: CDR1 SGHVS and CDR2 FNYEAQ. CDR3 sequence: CASSPGQGAGNTIYF. CDR3 DNA sequence: TGTGCCAGCAGCCCCGGACAGGGGGCAGGAAACACCATATATTTT.

V usage is TRBV6-1 and J usage is TRBJ2-3, with TRBD1 matching over 8 bases. After removal of 2 bases from V and 2 bases from J, the junction contained 3 bases not matched to a gene. There are 15 residues in the CDR3. Per the germline V gene, CDR1 is MNHNS and CDR2 is SASEGT. Here the CDR3 reads CASSETGGPTDTQYF. CDR3 DNA sequence: TGTGCCAGCAGTGAAACAGGGGGTCCCACAGATACGCAGTATTTT.

This chain connects TRBV19 to TRBJ2-1; D may be TRBD2 (5 bases). The CDR3 loop spans 15 amino acids. Germline V gene lookup returns CDR1 LNHDA and CDR2 SQIVND (reference sequence). The V gene lost 6 bases and the J gene lost 8 bases, with 20 bases spanning the gap. CDR3 protein: CASSRDTSKADEQFF. CDR3 DNA: TGTGCCAGTAGCAGAGACACGTCGAAAGCGGATGAGCAGTTCTTC.

The V gene is TRBV5-4, the J gene TRBJ1-1, with unresolved D. The CDR3 runs to 16 residues. The germline CDR1 and CDR2 sequences are SGHNT and YYREEE (reference sequence). Trimming removed 0 bases from V and 3 bases from J, with 15 bases in between. The CDR3 nucleotides are TGTGCCAGCAGCTTGGAGGTTCTAGGAGTTGACACTGAAGCTTTCTTT. It specifies CASSLEVLGVDTEAFF.

The table lists this clone with a count of one. The chain recombines TRBV27 with TRBJ2-2, with D maybe TRBD2 (6 bases). Germline V CDR1 and CDR2: MNHEY, SMNVEV (reference sequence). Between the trimmed V and J ends, which lost 5 bases and 3 bases, there was a span of 19 bases. The CDR3 sequence is 17 residues long. The DNA for the CDR3 is TGTGCCAGCAGTCCTAGGACTACCGCAATTTACACCGGGGAGCTGTTTTTT. Its protein is CASSPRTTAIYTGELFF.

This clone was seen a few times. Relative to the germline gene, one junction end is altered; a read error may explain this. This chain joins TRBV2 and TRBJ1-6, with no clear D. Germline values: CDR1 SNHLY, CDR2 FYNNEI. The CDR3 covers 15 residues. The CDR3 sequence: CASREGRVNNSPLHF. DNA of the CDR3: TGTGCCAGCAGGGAAGGAAGAGTGAATAATTCACCCCTCCACTTT.

The J gene is TRBJ2-1, the V gene TRBV28; D is ambiguous. V was pared by 5 bases and J by 1 base, with 6 bases between. This CDR3 has 13 amino acids. CDR1 is MDHEN and CDR2 is SYDVKM in the germline V gene. CDR3 DNA: TGTGCCAGCAGTAACCGGTCCTACAATGAGCAGTTCTTC. Translation: CASSNRSYNEQFF.

Comment on this clone: Other nucleotide sequences in the sample specify the same CDR3. The chain uses TRBV27 and TRBJ2-7; 10 positions agree with TRBD1. The CDR3 is 14 amino acids. Looked up from germline, CDR1 is MNHEY and CDR2 is SMNVEV (reference sequence). The V and J ends lost 4 bases and 4 bases, in that order; junction bases with no gene match: 4. CDR3 nucleotides: TGTGCCAGCAGTTCCCGACAGGGGGCATACGAGCAGTACTTC. This sequence encodes CASSSRQGAYEQYF.

This chain joins TRBV6-5 and TRBJ1-5, with 8 bases identical to TRBD1. Germline V CDR1 and CDR2: MNHEY, SVGAGI. Unmatched junction bases numbered 8, after V lost 7 bases and J lost 9 bases. The CDR3 is 13 residues long. CDR3 in amino acids: CASTPSGGLPQHF. The CDR3 region has the DNA TGTGCCAGCACCCCTTCAGGGGGCCTGCCCCAGCATTTT.

V is TRBV2 and J is TRBJ2-1; 10 bases match TRBD2. This CDR3 contains 15 residues. V shed 4 bases and J 2 bases; nucleotides not matched to a gene: 2. The germline V gene has CDR1 SNHLY and CDR2 FYNNEI. DNA of the CDR3: TGTGCCAGCAGTGTTAGCGGGGGGCCCTACAATGAGCAGTTCTTC. Residues: CASSVSGGPYNEQFF.

The chain has TRBV19 and TRBJ1-4; 8 bases match TRBD1. The CDR3 is made up of 16 amino acids. The junction had 19 bases not matched to a gene; V was cut back by 9 bases and J by 10 bases. Germline CDR1 reads LNHDA; CDR2 reads SQIVND (reference sequence). In nucleotides, the CDR3 is TGTGCCAGCGGACAGGGTGGGTCTCGGTCTGCCGGAAAACTGTTTTTT. It is translated as CASGQGGSRSAGKLFF.

Comment on this clone: Other DNA sequences in this specimen translate into the identical CDR3. The J gene is TRBJ1-3, the V gene TRBV7-6; D is perhaps TRBD1 (5 bases). Germline V gene sequence: CDR1 SGHVS, CDR2 FNYEAQ. The CDR3 consists of 14 residues. Trimming stripped 2 bases from V and 2 bases from J, with 7 bases between. The CDR3: CASSLQGAGNTIYF. The CDR3 DNA reads TGTGCCAGCAGCTTACAGGGCGCTGGAAACACCATATATTTT.

The genes are TRBV30 and TRBJ1-4; perhaps TRBD1 as D (6 bases). Trimming shortened V by 0 bases and J by 8 bases, and 10 bases separated the two germline ends. Germline CDR1 GTSNPN, CDR2 SVGIG (reference sequence). This CDR3 comprises 13 residues. The CDR3 region is CAWSVRDNEKLFF. The CDR3 region has the DNA TGTGCCTGGAGTGTTCGGGACAACGAAAAACTGTTTTTT.

This chain connects TRBV7-2 to TRBJ1-1, with a tentative D call TRBD1 (6 bases). This CDR3 spans 14 amino acids. Germline V gene data show CDR1 as SGHTA and CDR2 as FQGNSA. Trimming pared 5 bases from V and 4 bases from J, leaving 14 bases between. CDR3 in amino acids: CASSVLGGSTEAFF. The CDR3 nucleotides read TGTGCCAGCAGCGTCCTTGGGGGCAGCACTGAAGCTTTCTTT.

This clone was counted once. The V and J genes are TRBV5-8 and TRBJ2-1; 10 nucleotides match TRBD1. J was trimmed by 0 bases and V by 4 bases; bases with no gene match: 7. CDR3 length: 17 amino acids. CDR1 is SGHTS, CDR2 YDEGEE, per germline. The CDR3, as DNA: TGTGCCAGCAGCGGACAGGGGGGGGGCCCCTCCTACAATGAGCAGTTCTTC. Its translation is CASSGQGGGPSYNEQFF.

This sequence joins TRBV5-5 and TRBJ2-5; the match to TRBD1 covers 7 bases. The CDR3 extends over 17 amino acids. Losses at the gene ends were 0 bases for V and 3 bases for J; bases not matched to a gene: 11. Germline V gene sequence: CDR1 SGHKS, CDR2 YYEKEE (reference sequence). This CDR3 is CASSLARGWPAEETQYF. For the CDR3, the DNA is TGTGCCAGCAGCTTGGCCAGGGGGTGGCCCGCTGAAGAGACCCAGTACTTC.

This clone was counted only a few times. CDR3 protein: CASSPPQGYNSPLHF. In DNA form, the CDR3 reads TGTGCCAGCAGCCCACCCCAGGGGTATAATTCACCCCTCCACTTT. The rearrangement links TRBV7-8 to TRBJ1-6; maybe TRBD1 (6 bases). V dropped 5 bases and J dropped 4 bases, with 12 bases sitting between them. This CDR3 has 15 residues. The germline gives CDR1 SGHVS, CDR2 FQNEAQ.

The V gene is TRBV9, the J gene TRBJ2-2; possible D gene TRBD1, 5 bases. Germline-derived CDR1 and CDR2 are SGDLS and YYNGEE. Between the trimmed V and J ends, which lost 0 bases and 5 bases, there was a span of 8 bases. This CDR3 comprises 14 residues. The CDR3 DNA reads as TGTGCCAGCAGCGTAGGGGGCGGTACCGGGGAGCTGTTTTTT. Amino acids: CASSVGGGTGELFF.